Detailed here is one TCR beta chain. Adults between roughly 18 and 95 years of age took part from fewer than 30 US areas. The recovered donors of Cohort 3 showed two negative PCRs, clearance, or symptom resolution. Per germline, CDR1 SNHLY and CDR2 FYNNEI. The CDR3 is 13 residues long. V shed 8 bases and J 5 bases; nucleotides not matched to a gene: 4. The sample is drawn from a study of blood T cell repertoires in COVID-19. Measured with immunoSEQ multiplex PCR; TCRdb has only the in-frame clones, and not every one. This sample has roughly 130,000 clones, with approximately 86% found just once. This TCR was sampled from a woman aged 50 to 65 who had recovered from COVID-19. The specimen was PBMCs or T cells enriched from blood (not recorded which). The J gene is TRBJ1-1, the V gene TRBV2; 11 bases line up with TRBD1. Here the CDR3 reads CASGGTGGTEAFF. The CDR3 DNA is TGTGCCAGCGGCGGGACAGGGGGAACTGAAGCTTTCTTT.